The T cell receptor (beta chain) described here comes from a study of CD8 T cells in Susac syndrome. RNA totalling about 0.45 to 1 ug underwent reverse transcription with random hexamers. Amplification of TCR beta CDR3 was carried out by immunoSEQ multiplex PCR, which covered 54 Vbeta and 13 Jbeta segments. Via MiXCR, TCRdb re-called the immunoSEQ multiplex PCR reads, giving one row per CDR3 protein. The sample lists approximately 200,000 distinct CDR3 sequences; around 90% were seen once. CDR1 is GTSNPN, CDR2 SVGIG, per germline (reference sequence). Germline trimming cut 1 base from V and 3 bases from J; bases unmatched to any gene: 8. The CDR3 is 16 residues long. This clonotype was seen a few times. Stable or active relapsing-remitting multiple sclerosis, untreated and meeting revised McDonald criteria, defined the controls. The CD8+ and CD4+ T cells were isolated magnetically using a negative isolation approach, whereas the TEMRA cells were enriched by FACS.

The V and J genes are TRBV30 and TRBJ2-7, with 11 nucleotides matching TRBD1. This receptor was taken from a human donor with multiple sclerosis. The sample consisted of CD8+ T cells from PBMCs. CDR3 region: CAWSEYPGQGDYEQYF. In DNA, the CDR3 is TGTGCCTGGAGTGAGTATCCGGGACAGGGGGACTACGAGCAGTACTTC. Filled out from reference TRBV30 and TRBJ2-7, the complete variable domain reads SQTIHQWPATLVQPVGSPLSLECTVEGTSNPNLYWYRQAAGRGLQLLFYSVGIGQISSEVPQNLSASRPQDRQFILSSKKLLLSDSGFYLCAWSEYPGQGDYEQYFGPGTRLTVT.